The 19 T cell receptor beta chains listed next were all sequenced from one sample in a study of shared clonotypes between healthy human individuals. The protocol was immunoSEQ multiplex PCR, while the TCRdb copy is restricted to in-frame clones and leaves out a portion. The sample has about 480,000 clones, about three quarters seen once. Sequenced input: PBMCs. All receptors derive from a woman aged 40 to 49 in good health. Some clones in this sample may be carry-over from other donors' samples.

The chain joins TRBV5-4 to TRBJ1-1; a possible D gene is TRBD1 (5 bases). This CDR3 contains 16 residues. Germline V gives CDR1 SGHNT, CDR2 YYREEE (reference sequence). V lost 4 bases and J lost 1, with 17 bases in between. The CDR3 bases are TGTGCCAGCAGCGTGGGGGGGGTGTTGAAGAACACTGAAGCTTTCTTT. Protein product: CASSVGGVLKNTEAFF.

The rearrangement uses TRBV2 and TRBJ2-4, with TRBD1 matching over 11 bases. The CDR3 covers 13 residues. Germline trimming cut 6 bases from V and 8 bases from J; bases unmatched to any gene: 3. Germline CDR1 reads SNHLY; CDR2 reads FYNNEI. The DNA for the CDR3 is TGTGCCAGCAGGGGGACAGGGGGGTACATTCAGTACTTC. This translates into CASRGTGGYIQYF.

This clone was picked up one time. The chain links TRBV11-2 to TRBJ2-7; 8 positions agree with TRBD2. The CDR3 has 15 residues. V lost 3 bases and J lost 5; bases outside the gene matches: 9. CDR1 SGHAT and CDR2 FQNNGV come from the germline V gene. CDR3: CASSFGTSGLNEQYF. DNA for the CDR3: TGTGCCAGCAGCTTCGGGACTAGTGGTTTGAACGAGCAGTACTTC.

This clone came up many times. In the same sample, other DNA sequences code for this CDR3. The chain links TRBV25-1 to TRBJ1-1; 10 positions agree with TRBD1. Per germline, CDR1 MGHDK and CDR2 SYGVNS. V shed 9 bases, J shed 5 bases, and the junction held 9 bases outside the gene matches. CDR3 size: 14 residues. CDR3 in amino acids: CASSTGGGMTEAFF. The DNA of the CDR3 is TGTGCCAGTTCGACAGGGGGCGGGATGACTGAAGCTTTCTTT.

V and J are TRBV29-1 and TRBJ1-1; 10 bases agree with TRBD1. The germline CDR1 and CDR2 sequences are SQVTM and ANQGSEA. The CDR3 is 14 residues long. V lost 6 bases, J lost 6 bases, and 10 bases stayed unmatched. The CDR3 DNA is TGCAGCGTCCTTTTGACAGGGGGCTATGCTGAAGCTTTCTTT. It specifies CSVLLTGGYAEAFF.

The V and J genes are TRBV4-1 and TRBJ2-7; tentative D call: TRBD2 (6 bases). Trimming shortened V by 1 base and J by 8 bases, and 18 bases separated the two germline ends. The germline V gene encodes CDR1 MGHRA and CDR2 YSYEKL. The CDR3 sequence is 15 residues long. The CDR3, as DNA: TGCGCCAGCAGCCAAGCTAAGGAGGGCCCCTCCAAGCAGTACTTC. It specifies CASSQAKEGPSKQYF.

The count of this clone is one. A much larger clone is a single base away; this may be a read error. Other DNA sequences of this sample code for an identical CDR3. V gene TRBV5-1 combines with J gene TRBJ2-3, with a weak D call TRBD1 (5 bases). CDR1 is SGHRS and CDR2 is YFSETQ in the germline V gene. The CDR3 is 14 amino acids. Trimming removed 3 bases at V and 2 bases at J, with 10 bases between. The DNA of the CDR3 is TGCGCCAGCAGCTCCCTAGGGGTCACAGATACGCAGTATTTT. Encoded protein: CASSSLGVTDTQYF.

CDR3 DNA sequence: TGTGCCAGCATCCCAGCTAGCGGGAGTGCAGAGACCCAGTACTTC. Its translation: CASIPASGSAETQYF. The V gene is TRBV6-6, the J gene TRBJ2-5; 10 nucleotides agree with TRBD2. With V trimmed by 7 bases and J by 4 bases, 9 bases remained unmatched. Germline V gene sequence: CDR1 MNHNY, CDR2 SVGAGI (reference sequence). This CDR3 has 15 residues.

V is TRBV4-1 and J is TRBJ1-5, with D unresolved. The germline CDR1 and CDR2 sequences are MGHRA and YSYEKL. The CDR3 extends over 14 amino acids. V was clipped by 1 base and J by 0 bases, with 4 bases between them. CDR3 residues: CASSQGVSNQPQHF. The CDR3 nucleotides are TGCGCCAGCAGCCAAGGAGTTAGCAATCAGCCCCAGCATTTT.

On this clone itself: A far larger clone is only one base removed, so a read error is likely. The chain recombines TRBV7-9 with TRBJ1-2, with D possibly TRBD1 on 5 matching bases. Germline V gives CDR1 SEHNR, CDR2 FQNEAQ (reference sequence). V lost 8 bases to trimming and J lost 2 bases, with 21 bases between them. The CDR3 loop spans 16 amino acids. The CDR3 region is CASGPDNGLLNYGYTF. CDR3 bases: TGTGCCAGCGGCCCGGACAATGGGTTATTGAACTATGGCTACACCTTC. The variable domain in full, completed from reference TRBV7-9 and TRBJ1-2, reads DTGVSQNPRHKITKRGQNVTFRCDPISEHNRLYWYRQTLGQGPEFLTYFQNEAQLEKSRLLSDRFSAERPKGSFSTLEIQRTEQGDSAMYLCASGPDNGLLNYGYTFGSGTRLTVV.

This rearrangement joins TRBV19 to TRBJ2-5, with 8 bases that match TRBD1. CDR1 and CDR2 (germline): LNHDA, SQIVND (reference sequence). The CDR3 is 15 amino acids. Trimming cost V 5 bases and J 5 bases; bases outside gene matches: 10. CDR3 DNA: TGTGCCAGTAGTTTGTTACAGGGGGTCGGGGAGACCCAGTACTTC. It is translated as CASSLLQGVGETQYF.

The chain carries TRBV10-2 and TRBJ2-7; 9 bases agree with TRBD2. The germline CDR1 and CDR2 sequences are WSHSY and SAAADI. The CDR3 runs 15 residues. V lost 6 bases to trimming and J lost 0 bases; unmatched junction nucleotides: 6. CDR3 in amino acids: CASRIGLAPSYEQYF. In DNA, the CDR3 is TGCGCCAGCAGGATTGGACTAGCGCCCTCCTACGAGCAGTACTTC.

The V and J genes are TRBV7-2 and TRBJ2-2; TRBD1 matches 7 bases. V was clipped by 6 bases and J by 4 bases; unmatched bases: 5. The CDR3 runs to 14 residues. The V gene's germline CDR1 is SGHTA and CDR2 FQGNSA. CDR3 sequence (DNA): TGTGCCAGCAGTACAGGGGTCGTCACCGGGGAGCTGTTTTTT. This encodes CASSTGVVTGELFF.

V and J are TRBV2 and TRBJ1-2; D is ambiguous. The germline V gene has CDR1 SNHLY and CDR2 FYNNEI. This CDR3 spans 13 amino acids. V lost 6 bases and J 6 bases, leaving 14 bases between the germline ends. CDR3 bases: TGTGCCAGCAGGACGGACCTGGGCCATGGCTACACCTTC. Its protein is CASRTDLGHGYTF.

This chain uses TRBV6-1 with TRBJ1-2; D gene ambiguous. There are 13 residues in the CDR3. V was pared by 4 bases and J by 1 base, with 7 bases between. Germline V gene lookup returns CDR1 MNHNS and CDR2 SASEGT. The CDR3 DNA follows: TGTGCCAGCAGTGCGGAACTTAACTATGGCTACACCTTC. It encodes CASSAELNYGYTF.

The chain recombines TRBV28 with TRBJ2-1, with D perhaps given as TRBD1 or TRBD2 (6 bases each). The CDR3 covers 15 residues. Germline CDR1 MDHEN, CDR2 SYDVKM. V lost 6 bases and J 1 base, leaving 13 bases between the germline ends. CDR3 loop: CASSSTGRSYNEQFF. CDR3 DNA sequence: TGTGCCAGCAGCTCAACAGGGAGGTCCTACAATGAGCAGTTCTTC.

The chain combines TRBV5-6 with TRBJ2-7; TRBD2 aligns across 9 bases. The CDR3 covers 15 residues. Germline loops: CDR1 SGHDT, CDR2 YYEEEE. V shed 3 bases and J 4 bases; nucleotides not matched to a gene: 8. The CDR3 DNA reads TGTGCCAGCAGCTCAATGACTAGCGGTAGTTACGAGCAGTACTTC. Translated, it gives CASSSMTSGSYEQYF.

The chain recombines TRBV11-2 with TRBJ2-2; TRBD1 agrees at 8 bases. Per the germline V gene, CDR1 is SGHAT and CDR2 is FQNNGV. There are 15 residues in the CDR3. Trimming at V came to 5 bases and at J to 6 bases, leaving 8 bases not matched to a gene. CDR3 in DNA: TGTGCCAGCAGCCCCTGGACAGGGAAGGCCGGGGAGCTGTTTTTT. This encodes CASSPWTGKAGELFF.

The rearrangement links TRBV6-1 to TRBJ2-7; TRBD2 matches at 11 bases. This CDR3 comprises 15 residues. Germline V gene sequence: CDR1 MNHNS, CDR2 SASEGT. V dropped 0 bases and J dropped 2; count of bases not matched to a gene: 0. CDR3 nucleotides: TGTGCCAGCAGTGAAGCGGGACTAGCGGCCTACGAGCAGTACTTC. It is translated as CASSEAGLAAYEQYF.